The 9 T cell receptor beta chains given below trace back to one sample, sequenced in a study of memory CD4+ T cells and cytomegalovirus serostatus. Single viable CD3+CD4+CD8-CD45RO+ cells were sorted as the memory CD4+ T cells. Assay: immunoSEQ multiplex PCR; the TCRdb copy retains only in-frame clones and omits some. The table has 45,000 to 50,000 clones, roughly 73% seen once. The specimen was memory CD4+ T cells from blood. Receptors were obtained from an adult in good health and CMV-seronegative.

The chain couples TRBV5-5 to TRBJ2-7, with no clear D. The V end lost 0 bases, the J end lost 3 bases, and 13 bases lay between the germline ends. Germline CDR1 is SGHKS and CDR2 is YYEKEE (reference sequence). CDR3 length: 15 residues. CDR3 residues: CASSLAGQKNYEQYF. CDR3 coding DNA: TGTGCCAGCAGCTTGGCTGGGCAGAAGAACTACGAGCAGTACTTC.

The J gene is TRBJ2-1, the V gene TRBV11-2, with unresolved D. This CDR3 region has 12 residues. The ends were cut back, 4 bases at V and 9 bases at J, with 10 bases in the middle. CDR1 is SGHAT, CDR2 FQNNGV, per germline. CDR3 residues: CASSSDPREQFF. The CDR3 bases are TGTGCCAGCAGCTCGGACCCCCGTGAGCAGTTCTTC.

The genes are TRBV7-9 and TRBJ1-2, with unresolved D. This CDR3 spans 15 amino acids. V was shortened by 3 bases and J by 0 bases, with 11 bases between the two germline ends. Germline assignment: CDR1 SEHNR and CDR2 FQNEAQ (reference sequence). In DNA, the CDR3 is TGTGCCAGCAGCTTCGAGGCGGAATCTAACTATGGCTACACCTTC. Translating it yields CASSFEAESNYGYTF.

V usage is TRBV7-9 and J usage is TRBJ2-1, with a possible D match to TRBD2 (7 bases). The CDR3 runs 16 residues. Germline V gene sequence: CDR1 SEHNR, CDR2 FQNEAQ (reference sequence). V was shortened by 5 bases and J by 5 bases, with 19 bases between the two germline ends. This chain's CDR3 is CASSQKGGLTHNEQFF. As DNA, the CDR3 is TGTGCCAGCAGCCAAAAGGGGGGGCTTACTCACAATGAGCAGTTCTTC.

V usage is TRBV19 and J usage is TRBJ1-1, with D possibly matching TRBD1 (5 bases). The CDR3 has 12 amino acids. Germline-derived CDR1 and CDR2 are LNHDA and SQIVND (reference sequence). The V gene lost 6 bases and the J gene lost 11 bases, with 16 bases spanning the gap. DNA of the CDR3: TGTGCCAGTAGCCTGGGAGGGGTAGACGCTTTCTTT. This encodes CASSLGGVDAFF.

This clone has more than one count but fewer than ten. The CDR3 sequence is CAIRANRDRDYGYTF. CDR3 DNA: TGTGCCATCAGAGCTAACCGGGACAGGGATTATGGCTACACCTTC. This chain uses TRBV10-3 with TRBJ1-2; 9 nucleotides match TRBD1. Germline V lookup: CDR1 ENHRY, CDR2 SYGVKD. V was clipped by 6 bases and J by 5 bases; unmatched bases: 10. The CDR3 has 15 amino acids.

Only one count was recorded for this clone. V and J are TRBV4-3 and TRBJ1-2, with D perhaps TRBD1 (6 bases). Germline V gene data show CDR1 as LGHNA and CDR2 as YSLEER. This CDR3 is built from 15 residues. Trimming shortened V by 0 bases and J by 5 bases, and 13 bases separated the two germline ends. The CDR3 loop reads CASSQDGTPQYGYTF. DNA of the CDR3: TGCGCCAGCAGCCAAGATGGGACACCCCAGTATGGCTACACCTTC.

This clone showed up just once. The chain combines TRBV11-2 with TRBJ1-3; D unresolved. CDR1 is SGHAT and CDR2 is FQNNGV in the germline V gene. The ends were cut back, 4 bases at V and 2 bases at J, with 6 bases in the middle. This CDR3 has 13 residues. The DNA of the CDR3 is TGTGCCAGCAGCTCCCCCCCTGGAAACACCATATATTTT. Its protein product is CASSSPPGNTIYF. The full variable domain, with the rest looked up from reference TRBV11-2 and TRBJ1-3, is EAGVAQSPRYKIIEKRQSVAFWCNPISGHATLYWYQQILGQGPKLLIQFQNNGVVDDSQLPKDRFSAERLKGVDSTLKIQPAKLEDSAVYLCASSSPPGNTIYFGEGSWLTVV.

V is TRBV25-1 and J is TRBJ2-1; the D gene could be TRBD1 or TRBD2 (5 bases each). With 8 bases removed from V and 3 bases from J, the gap between germline ends came to 14 bases. Germline loops: CDR1 MGHDK, CDR2 SYGVNS. This CDR3 is 14 amino acids long. This CDR3 reads CASRSDGGYNEQFF. The DNA of the CDR3 is TGTGCCAGCCGGAGCGATGGGGGCTACAATGAGCAGTTCTTC.